The clone carrying this T cell receptor beta chain has more than one count but fewer than ten. The antigen is undetermined. The CDR3 consists of 15 residues. Germline assignment: CDR1 SGHVS and CDR2 FQNEAQ. With 5 bases clipped from V and 0 bases from J, the junction kept 4 bases outside the gene matches. This entry is derived from a study of Ad26.COV2.S vaccination and SARS-CoV-2 variants. Study at large: Recipients of Ad26.COV2.S got it intramuscularly, once or twice 56 days apart.

Treatment noted: some 20 received Ad26.COV2.S at low or high dose, single or two shots; about 5 received placebo; per-sample allocation not given. The study sampled participants on day 63 after the first vaccine or placebo injection. An Ad26 vector that expressed Wuhan-strain SARS-CoV-2 spike constituted the vaccine. Profiling relied on immunoSEQ multiplex PCR, and the TCRdb table lists in-frame clones only, not all of them. The sample comprises more than 300,000 clones, roughly 86% of which are singletons, and 1.5% to 2.5% rests with the top ten. Points from the study as a whole: Similar non-spike TCR breadth was seen in vaccine and placebo recipients. Greater spike-specific TCR breadth was seen in vaccine recipients than in placebo recipients.

This chain uses TRBV7-8 with TRBJ2-7; TRBD1 aligns across 10 bases. The sequencing used peripheral blood, collected in a trial of Ad26.COV2.S vaccine versus placebo. This sequence originates from a person aged 18-65 years who received the Ad26.COV2.S COVID-19 vaccine or a placebo. The chain's CDR3 is CASSLRQGASYEQYF. In DNA form, the CDR3 reads TGTGCCAGCAGCCTAAGACAGGGGGCCTCCTACGAGCAGTACTTC.